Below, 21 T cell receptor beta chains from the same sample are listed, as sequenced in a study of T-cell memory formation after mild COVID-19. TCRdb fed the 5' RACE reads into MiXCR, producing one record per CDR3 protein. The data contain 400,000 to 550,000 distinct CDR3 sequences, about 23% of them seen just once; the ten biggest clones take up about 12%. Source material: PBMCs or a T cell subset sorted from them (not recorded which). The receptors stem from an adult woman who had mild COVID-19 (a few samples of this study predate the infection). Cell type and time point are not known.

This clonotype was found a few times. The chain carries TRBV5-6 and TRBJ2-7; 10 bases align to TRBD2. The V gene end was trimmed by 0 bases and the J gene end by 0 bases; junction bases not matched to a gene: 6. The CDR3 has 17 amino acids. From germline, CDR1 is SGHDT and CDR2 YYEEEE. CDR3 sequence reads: CASSLEEAGGNSYEQYF. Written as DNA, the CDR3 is TGTGCCAGCAGCTTGGAGGAAGCGGGAGGGAACTCCTACGAGCAGTACTTC.

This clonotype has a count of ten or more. The CDR3, as DNA: TGTGCCAGCAGCGCCGGTGGCTACGAGCAGTACTTC. As protein: CASSAGGYEQYF. The J gene is TRBJ2-7, the V gene TRBV9; D unresolved. CDR3 length: 12 amino acids. Germline lookup yields CDR1 SGDLS and CDR2 YYNGEE. Trimming took off 3 bases at V and 3 bases at J, with 7 bases between the two ends.

CDR3 DNA: TGTGCCATCAGTGAGTCAGGGGGATACAATGAGCAGTTCTTC. Translated, it gives CAISESGGYNEQFF. The chain carries TRBV10-3 and TRBJ2-1; D might be TRBD1 (6 bases). Per the germline V gene, CDR1 is ENHRY and CDR2 is SYGVKD. Trimming removed 0 bases at V and 4 bases at J, with 7 bases between. The CDR3 contains 14 residues.

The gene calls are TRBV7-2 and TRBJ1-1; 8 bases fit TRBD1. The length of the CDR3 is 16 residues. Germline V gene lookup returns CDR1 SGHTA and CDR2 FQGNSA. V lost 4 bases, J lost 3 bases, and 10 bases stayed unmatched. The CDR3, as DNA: TGTGCCAGCAGCTCGACCTGGCAGGGGGCGGACACTGAAGCTTTCTTT. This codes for CASSSTWQGADTEAFF.

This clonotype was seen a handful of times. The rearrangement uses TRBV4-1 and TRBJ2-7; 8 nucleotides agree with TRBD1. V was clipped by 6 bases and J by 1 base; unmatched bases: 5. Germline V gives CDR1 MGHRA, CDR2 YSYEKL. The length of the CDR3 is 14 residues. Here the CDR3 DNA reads TGCGCCAGCAGGCCAAGGACAGGGTCCTACGAGCAGTACTTC. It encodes CASRPRTGSYEQYF.

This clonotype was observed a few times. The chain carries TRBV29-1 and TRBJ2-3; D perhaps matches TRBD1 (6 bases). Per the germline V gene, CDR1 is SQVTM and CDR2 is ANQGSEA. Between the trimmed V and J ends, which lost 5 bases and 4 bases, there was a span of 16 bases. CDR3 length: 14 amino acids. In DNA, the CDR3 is TGCAGCGTTTTGGACAGAGGGCTCCCAGATACGCAGTATTTT. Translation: CSVLDRGLPDTQYF.

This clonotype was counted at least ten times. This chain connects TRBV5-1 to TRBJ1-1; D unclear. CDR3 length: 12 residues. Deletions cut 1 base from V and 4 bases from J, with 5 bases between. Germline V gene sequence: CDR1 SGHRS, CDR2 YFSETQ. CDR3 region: CASSLTGTEAFF. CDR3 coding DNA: TGCGCCAGCAGCTTGACGGGCACTGAAGCTTTCTTT.

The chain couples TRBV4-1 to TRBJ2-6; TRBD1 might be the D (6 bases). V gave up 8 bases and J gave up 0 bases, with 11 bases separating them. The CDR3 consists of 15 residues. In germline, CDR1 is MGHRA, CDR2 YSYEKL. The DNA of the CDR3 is TGCGCCAGCTCCACAGGGTTCTCTGGGGCCAACGTCCTGACTTTC. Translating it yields CASSTGFSGANVLTF.

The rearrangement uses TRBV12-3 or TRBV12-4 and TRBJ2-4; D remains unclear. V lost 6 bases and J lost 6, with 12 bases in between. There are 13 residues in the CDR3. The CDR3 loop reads CASSPPTRNIQYF. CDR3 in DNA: TGTGCCAGCAGCCCCCCGACGAGAAACATTCAGTACTTC.

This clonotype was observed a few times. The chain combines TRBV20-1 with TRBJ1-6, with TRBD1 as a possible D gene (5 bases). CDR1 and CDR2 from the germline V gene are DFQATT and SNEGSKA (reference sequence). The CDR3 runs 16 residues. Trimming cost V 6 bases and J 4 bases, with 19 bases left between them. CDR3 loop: CSAPQTGRRYNSPLHF. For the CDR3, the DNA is TGCAGTGCGCCTCAGACGGGACGGAGATATAATTCACCCCTCCACTTT.

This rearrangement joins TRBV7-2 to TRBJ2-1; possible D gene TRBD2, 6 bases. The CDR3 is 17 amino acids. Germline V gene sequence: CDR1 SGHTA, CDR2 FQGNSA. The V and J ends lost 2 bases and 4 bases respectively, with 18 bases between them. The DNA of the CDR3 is TGTGCCAGCAGCTTATTGGTCCGGGAGAGGGCGTACAATGAGCAGTTCTTC. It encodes CASSLLVRERAYNEQFF.

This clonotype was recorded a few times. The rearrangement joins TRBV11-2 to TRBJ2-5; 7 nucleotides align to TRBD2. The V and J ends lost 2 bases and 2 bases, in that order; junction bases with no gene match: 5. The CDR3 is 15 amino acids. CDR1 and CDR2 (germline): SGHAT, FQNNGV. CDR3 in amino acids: CASSLLHGGQETQYF. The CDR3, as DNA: TGTGCCAGCAGCTTATTACACGGGGGGCAAGAGACCCAGTACTTC.

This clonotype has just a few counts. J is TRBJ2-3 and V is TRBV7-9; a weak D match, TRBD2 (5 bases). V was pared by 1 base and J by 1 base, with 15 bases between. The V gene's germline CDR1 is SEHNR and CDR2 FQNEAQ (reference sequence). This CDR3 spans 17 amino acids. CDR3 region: CASSLGTRRRGTDTQYF. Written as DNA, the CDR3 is TGTGCCAGCAGCTTAGGGACTCGCCGCCGGGGCACAGATACGCAGTATTTT.

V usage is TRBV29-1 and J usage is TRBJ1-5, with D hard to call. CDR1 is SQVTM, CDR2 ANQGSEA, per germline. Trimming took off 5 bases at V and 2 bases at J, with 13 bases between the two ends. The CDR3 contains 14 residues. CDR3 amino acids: CSVLRRVGNQPQHF. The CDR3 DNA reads TGCAGCGTTCTCCGGCGAGTAGGCAATCAGCCCCAGCATTTT.

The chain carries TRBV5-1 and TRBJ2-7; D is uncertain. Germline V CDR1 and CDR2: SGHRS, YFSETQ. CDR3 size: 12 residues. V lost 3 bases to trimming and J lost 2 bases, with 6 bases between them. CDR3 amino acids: CASSSPPYEQYF. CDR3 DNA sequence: TGCGCCAGCAGCTCCCCCCCCTACGAGCAGTACTTC.

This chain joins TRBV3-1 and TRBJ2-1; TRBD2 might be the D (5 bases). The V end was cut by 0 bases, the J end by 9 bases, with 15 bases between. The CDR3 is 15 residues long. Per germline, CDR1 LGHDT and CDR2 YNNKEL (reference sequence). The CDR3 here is CASSQDIAYPFEQFF. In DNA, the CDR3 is TGTGCCAGCAGCCAAGATATAGCGTATCCCTTTGAGCAGTTCTTC.

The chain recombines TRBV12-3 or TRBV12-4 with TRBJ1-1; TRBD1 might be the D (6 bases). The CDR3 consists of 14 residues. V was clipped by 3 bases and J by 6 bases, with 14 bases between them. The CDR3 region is CASSFRGRVAEAFF. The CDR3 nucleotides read TGTGCCAGCAGTTTCAGGGGTCGCGTAGCTGAAGCTTTCTTT.

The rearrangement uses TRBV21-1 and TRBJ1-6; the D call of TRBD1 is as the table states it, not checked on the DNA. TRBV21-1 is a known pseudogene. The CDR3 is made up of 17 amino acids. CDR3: CASSMTGLVGDNSPLHF. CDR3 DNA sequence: TGTGCCAGCAGCATGACAGGGCTGGTTGGGGATAATTCACCCCTCCACTTT.

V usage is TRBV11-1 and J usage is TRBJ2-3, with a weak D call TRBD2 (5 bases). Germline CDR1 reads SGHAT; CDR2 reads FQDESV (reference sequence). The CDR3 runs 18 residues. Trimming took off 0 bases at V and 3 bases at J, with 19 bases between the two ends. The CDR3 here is CASSLAGDTNRGTDTQYF. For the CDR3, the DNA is TGTGCCAGCAGCTTAGCGGGCGACACCAACCGAGGGACAGATACGCAGTATTTT.

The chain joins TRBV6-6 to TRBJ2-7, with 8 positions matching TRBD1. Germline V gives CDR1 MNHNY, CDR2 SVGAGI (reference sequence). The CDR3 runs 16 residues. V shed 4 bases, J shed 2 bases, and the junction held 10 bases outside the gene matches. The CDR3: CASSFNPGQGTYEQYF. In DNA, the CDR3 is TGTGCCAGCAGTTTTAACCCCGGACAGGGCACCTACGAGCAGTACTTC.

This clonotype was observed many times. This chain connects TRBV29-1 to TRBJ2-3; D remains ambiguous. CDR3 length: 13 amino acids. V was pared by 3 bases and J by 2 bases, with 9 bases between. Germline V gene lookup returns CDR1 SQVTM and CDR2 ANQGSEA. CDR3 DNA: TGCAGCGTTGAGGGCGGATCCACAGATACGCAGTATTTT. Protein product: CSVEGGSTDTQYF.